These 8 T cell receptor beta chains were sequenced from one sample in a study of T cell responses to AZD1222 COVID-19 vaccine. This table comes from immunoSEQ multiplex PCR, and its TCRdb copy is limited to in-frame clones, with some not included. The data contain over 100,000 clones, 75% to 90% of them singletons. Sample: peripheral blood, taken on day 0 of AZD1222 vaccination. The source is an adult in good health.

This chain links TRBV19 with TRBJ1-3; no clear D gene. CDR3 length: 15 residues. Germline CDR1 is LNHDA and CDR2 is SQIVND (reference sequence). V dropped 0 bases and J dropped 0 bases, with 6 bases sitting between them. DNA of the CDR3: TGTGCCAGTAGTATAGAGGTTAGCTCTGGAAACACCATATATTTT. This translates into CASSIEVSSGNTIYF.

Many counts were recorded for this clone. This chain joins TRBV4-3 and TRBJ1-1; D might be TRBD1 (5 bases). Germline lookup yields CDR1 LGHNA and CDR2 YSLEER. The length of the CDR3 is 13 residues. Trimming removed 0 bases from V and 7 bases from J, with 9 bases in between. The CDR3 reads CASSQDGDREAFF. In DNA, the CDR3 is TGCGCCAGCAGCCAAGACGGGGACCGTGAAGCTTTCTTT.

V and J are TRBV29-1 and TRBJ2-1, with 8 bases matching TRBD1. Germline CDR1 reads SQVTM; CDR2 reads ANQGSEA. The V gene end was trimmed by 6 bases and the J gene end by 4 bases; junction bases not matched to a gene: 11. CDR3 size: 15 residues. CDR3 bases: TGCAGCGTAGTGACAGGGGAGGTAGGGTACAATGAGCAGTTCTTC. Translating it yields CSVVTGEVGYNEQFF.

This clone was recorded at least ten times. The V and J genes are TRBV4-3 and TRBJ1-6; maybe TRBD1 (5 bases). CDR3 length equals 12 residues. V shed 4 bases and J shed 10 bases, with 8 bases lying between them. Germline V gene sequence: CDR1 LGHNA, CDR2 YSLEER. The CDR3 is CASSLGESPLHF. CDR3 coding DNA: TGCGCCAGCAGCCTAGGGGAGTCACCCCTCCACTTT.

The CDR3: CASSPLPGGEAEAFF. The CDR3 bases are TGTGCCAGCTCACCATTGCCCGGGGGGGAGGCTGAAGCTTTCTTT. The V call is TRBV18, the J call TRBJ1-1; maybe TRBD1 (5 bases). CDR1 is KGHSH and CDR2 is LQKENI in the germline V gene. CDR3 length: 15 residues. Deletions cut 2 bases from V and 6 bases from J, with 16 bases between.

This clone was seen a few times. The genes are TRBV25-1 and TRBJ2-2; perhaps TRBD2 as D (5 bases). Germline loops: CDR1 MGHDK, CDR2 SYGVNS. V gave up 0 bases and J gave up 3 bases, with 11 bases separating them. The CDR3 length is 16 residues. The CDR3 sequence is CASSEYGGADTGELFF. CDR3 bases: TGTGCCAGCAGTGAATACGGAGGAGCCGACACCGGGGAGCTGTTTTTT. Using reference TRBV25-1 and TRBJ2-2 for the parts outside the CDR3, the full variable domain is EADIYQTPRYLVIGTGKKITLECSQTMGHDKMYWYQQDPGMELHLIHYSYGVNSTEKGDLSSESTVSRIRTEHFPLTLESARPSHTSQYLCASSEYGGADTGELFFGEGSRLTVL.

The CDR3 is CASSLMGQYHINTIYF. CDR3 coding DNA: TGTGCCAGCAGCTTGATGGGACAGTATCATATCAACACCATATATTTT. The J gene is TRBJ1-3, the V gene TRBV5-6; 7 bases map to TRBD1. Germline V CDR1 and CDR2: SGHDT, YYEEEE. The CDR3 runs to 16 residues. With 1 base clipped from V and 7 bases from J, the junction kept 11 bases outside the gene matches.

Comment on this clone: The same CDR3 is also encoded by other DNA sequences in this sample. For the CDR3, the DNA is TGTGCCAGCAGCCGCGACAGGGGGAACACTGAAGCTTTCTTT. The encoded protein is CASSRDRGNTEAFF. The chain is built from TRBV4-2 and TRBJ1-1, with 8 bases identical to TRBD1. Germline trimming cut 4 bases from V and 1 base from J; bases unmatched to any gene: 2. Per the germline V gene, CDR1 is LGHNA and CDR2 is YNFKEQ. The CDR3 extends over 14 amino acids.